This T cell receptor (beta chain) was sequenced during a study of blood T cell repertoires in COVID-19. Study at large: There were acute and convalescent COVID-19 samples, and they came from the United States, Italy and Spain. In each case, the material was cDNA or gDNA derived from T cells, B-cell-depleted T cells, or PBMCs.

Seattle researchers signed up patients amid active infection and tracked them longitudinally. As processed by the authors: Counts of nucleated cells, estimated from reference gene primer amplification, were obtained. Clones were sequenced by immunoSEQ multiplex PCR, and TCRdb holds only the in-frame ones, with some missing. The V and J calls and clone size are taken from that table; D and trimming were inferred from the DNA. The repertoire holds about 52,000 clones, with approximately 80% as singletons. The CDR3 sequence is 14 residues long. V lost 0 bases to trimming and J lost 3 bases, with 9 bases between them. CDR1 and CDR2 (germline): SGHRS, YFSETQ.

The specimen was peripheral blood. The chain couples TRBV5-1 to TRBJ1-2; D is ambiguous. The sequence derives from an elderly man with COVID-19, enrolled during active disease. The CDR3 sequence is CASSLDSPDYGYTF. The DNA for the CDR3 is TGCGCCAGCAGCTTGGACAGCCCGGACTATGGCTACACCTTC.